Listed here are 14 T cell receptor beta chains from one sample, sequenced in a study of blood T cell repertoires in COVID-19. TCRdb's table, derived via immunoSEQ multiplex PCR, lists solely in-frame clones and lacks some. The sample yields roughly 80,000 clones, roughly 82% seen once. Sequencing was carried out using peripheral blood. The receptors were sampled from a human donor in a cohort sampled during active COVID-19.

The CDR3 sequence: CSVWGTGVSYEQYF. CDR3 coding DNA: TGCAGCGTATGGGGGACAGGCGTCTCCTACGAGCAGTACTTC. The rearrangement uses TRBV29-1 and TRBJ2-7; 8 positions agree with TRBD1. In germline, CDR1 is SQVTM, CDR2 ANQGSEA. CDR3 length: 14 residues. Losses at the gene ends were 6 bases for V and 0 bases for J; bases not matched to a gene: 7.

The DNA of the CDR3 is TGTGCCAGCAGCTCAGGATTCTACGAGCAGTACTTC. Protein sequence: CASSSGFYEQYF. This chain uses TRBV7-9 with TRBJ2-7; D is ambiguous. Trimming stripped 4 bases from V and 3 bases from J, with 7 bases between. CDR3 size: 12 residues. Per germline, CDR1 SEHNR and CDR2 FQNEAQ (reference sequence).

V and J are TRBV10-3 and TRBJ2-1, with TRBD1 matching over 11 bases. Germline CDR1 reads ENHRY; CDR2 reads SYGVKD. With V trimmed by 3 bases and J by 6 bases, 4 bases remained unmatched. There are 15 residues in the CDR3. The CDR3 bases are TGTGCCATCAGTGACTCCGGGACAGGGGGCAATGAGCAGTTCTTC. Translating gives CAISDSGTGGNEQFF.

V and J are TRBV5-5 and TRBJ2-7; 7 positions match TRBD2. J gave up 0 bases and V 2 bases, and 5 bases lay outside the gene matches. This CDR3 has 15 residues. Germline CDR1 reads SGHKS; CDR2 reads YYEKEE (reference sequence). Here the CDR3 DNA reads TGTGCCAGCAGCTTAGCGGGGATCTACTCCTACGAGCAGTACTTC. It codes for CASSLAGIYSYEQYF.

The chain combines TRBV9 with TRBJ2-2; tentatively, D is TRBD2 (8 bases). This CDR3 is built from 21 residues. Germline CDR1 reads SGDLS; CDR2 reads YYNGEE. Trimming removed 4 bases from V and 1 base from J, with 29 bases in between. The CDR3 DNA reads as TGTGCCAGCAGCCCAGGTTTGAGCGGGAGAGGGGGCTTTTTGAACACCGGGGAGCTGTTTTTT. Its protein product is CASSPGLSGRGGFLNTGELFF.

This clone was detected only once. The chain combines TRBV19 with TRBJ1-4; 7 bases line up with TRBD1. V lost 9 bases to trimming and J lost 4 bases; unmatched junction nucleotides: 14. The CDR3 sequence is 16 residues long. Germline CDR1 and CDR2: LNHDA and SQIVND (reference sequence). The CDR3 is CASDTGQTGSNEKLFF. The CDR3 DNA reads as TGTGCCAGCGACACGGGACAGACGGGGAGTAATGAAAAACTGTTTTTT.

The V and J genes are TRBV6-6 and TRBJ1-4; possible D gene TRBD1, 6 bases. Germline CDR1 and CDR2: MNHNY and SVGAGI (reference sequence). Trimming removed 6 bases at V and 5 bases at J, with 16 bases between. The CDR3 consists of 15 residues. The CDR3 DNA follows: TGTGCCAGCAGCTTGGGACAACTCGGGAATGAAAAACTGTTTTTT. This translates into CASSLGQLGNEKLFF.

This clone came up once. The chain employs TRBV18 and TRBJ1-1, with no clear D. This CDR3 has 13 amino acids. The germline gives CDR1 KGHSH, CDR2 LQKENI. The V and J ends lost 3 bases and 5 bases respectively, with 10 bases between them. In DNA form, the CDR3 reads TGTGCCAGCTCACCTACTCATGAGACTGAAGCTTTCTTT. Translation gives CASSPTHETEAFF.

The chain carries TRBV28 and TRBJ1-6; D gene ambiguous. The CDR3 length is 17 residues. CDR1 is MDHEN, CDR2 SYDVKM, per germline. V dropped 2 bases and J dropped 9 bases, with 20 bases sitting between them. In DNA, the CDR3 is TGTGCCAGCAGTTTAAGGCAGGCTTACTTAGGTCGTTCACCCCTCCACTTT. Translating it yields CASSLRQAYLGRSPLHF.

The chain is built from TRBV6-1 and TRBJ2-7; D might be TRBD2 (6 bases). The CDR3 is 15 residues long. Trimming removed 0 bases from V and 4 bases from J, with 13 bases in between. Germline CDR1 MNHNS, CDR2 SASEGT. The CDR3 bases are TGTGCCAGCAGTGAAGCCGTCGCGGGAAAGTACGAGCAGTACTTC. It yields the protein CASSEAVAGKYEQYF.

This clone was detected only once. The genes are TRBV5-1 and TRBJ2-3; 7 bases match TRBD1. Germline-derived CDR1 and CDR2 are SGHRS and YFSETQ. The J segment lost 2 bases and the V segment lost 0 bases, leaving 3 bases of the junction unmatched. This CDR3 region has 15 residues. CDR3 sequence: CASSLGQGFTDTQYF. In DNA form, the CDR3 reads TGCGCCAGCAGCTTGGGACAGGGATTCACAGATACGCAGTATTTT.

This clone was detected a few times. The chain combines TRBV6-6 with TRBJ2-1, with 14 positions matching TRBD2. CDR1 is MNHNY, CDR2 SVGAGI, per germline (reference sequence). V trimming: 8 bases; J trimming: 7 bases; junction bases outside the gene matches: 10. The CDR3 has 16 residues. CDR3 in DNA: TGTGCCAGCCAAAGAACCGGGACTAGCGGGAGAAATGAGCAGTTCTTC. This sequence encodes CASQRTGTSGRNEQFF.

V gene TRBV18 combines with J gene TRBJ2-2; maybe TRBD2 (6 bases). This CDR3 has 17 residues. CDR1 is KGHSH and CDR2 is LQKENI in the germline V gene. Deletions cut 3 bases from V and 4 bases from J, with 18 bases between. The CDR3 is CASSPRGAGRGTGELFF. The CDR3, as DNA: TGTGCCAGCTCACCCCGAGGTGCGGGGCGAGGCACCGGGGAGCTGTTTTTT. Variable domain in full (rest from reference TRBV18 and TRBJ2-2): NAGVMQNPRHLVRRRGQEARLRCSPMKGHSHVYWYRQLPEEGLKFMVYLQKENIIDESGMPKERFSAEFPKEGPSILRIQQVVRGDSAAYFCASSPRGAGRGTGELFFGEGSRLTVL.

This clone occurred once. This rearrangement joins TRBV19 to TRBJ2-7; D might be TRBD2 (5 bases). The CDR3 extends over 13 amino acids. Germline CDR1 LNHDA, CDR2 SQIVND (reference sequence). V lost 5 bases and J 3 bases, leaving 11 bases between the germline ends. For the CDR3, the DNA is TGTGCCAGTAGTGTAAGCGGAAACTACGAGCAGTACTTC. Translation: CASSVSGNYEQYF.